These 29 T cell receptor beta chains share one sample of origin, sequenced in a study of T-cell memory formation after mild COVID-19. One entry per CDR3 protein results from TCRdb running MiXCR on the 5' RACE reads. Of 380,000 or so distinct CDR3 sequences in the sample, 13% to 15% were seen once. Material for sequencing was PBMCs or a T cell subset sorted from them (not recorded which). These receptor sequences come from a man aged 18 to 35 who had mild COVID-19 (a few samples of this study predate the infection). Cell type and time point are not known.

Points on this clonotype: One end of the junction is discordant with germline, which a read error may explain. This chain uses TRBV18 with TRBJ2-5, with 7 bases fitting TRBD1. CDR1 is KGHSH, CDR2 LQKENI, per germline. The CDR3 has 12 amino acids. The CDR3 spells CASSGTEEAQYF. The CDR3 bases are TGTGCCAGCTCAGGGACAGAAGAGGCCCAGTACTTC.

This chain connects TRBV4-3 to TRBJ1-2, with 8 positions matching TRBD1. V lost 1 base and J lost 3; bases outside the gene matches: 1. The germline V gene has CDR1 LGHNA and CDR2 YSLEER. CDR3 length equals 14 residues. The CDR3 nucleotides read TGCGCCAGCAGCCAAGTGGACAGGGACTATGGCTACACCTTC. Translation gives CASSQVDRDYGYTF.

This clonotype was counted ten times or more. This sequence joins TRBV7-2 and TRBJ2-3, with 8 bases aligning to TRBD1. The germline V gene encodes CDR1 SGHTA and CDR2 FQGNSA. Unmatched junction bases numbered 5, after V lost 4 bases and J lost 2 bases. The CDR3 extends over 15 amino acids. In nucleotides, the CDR3 is TGTGCCAGCAGCTCACGGGGACAGGACACAGATACGCAGTATTTT. This encodes CASSSRGQDTDTQYF. The full variable domain, with the rest looked up from reference TRBV7-2 and TRBJ2-3, is GAGVSQSPSNKVTEKGKDVELRCDPISGHTALYWYRQSLGQGLEFLIYFQGNSAPDKSGLPSDRFSAERTGGSVSTLTIQRTQQEDSAVYLCASSSRGQDTDTQYFGPGTRLTVL.

The chain carries TRBV7-6 and TRBJ2-3; D call uncertain. In germline, CDR1 is SGHVS, CDR2 FNYEAQ. The germline V and J ends were trimmed by 4 bases and 4 bases, with 9 bases remaining between them. The CDR3 spans 13 residues. The CDR3 region is CASSSEPPDTQYF. The CDR3 DNA reads as TGTGCCAGCAGCTCGGAACCTCCAGATACGCAGTATTTT.

The table lists this clonotype with a few counts. This chain uses TRBV7-9 with TRBJ2-3, with 8 bases aligning to TRBD1. V was pared by 4 bases and J by 4 bases, with 7 bases of the junction left unmatched. CDR1 SEHNR and CDR2 FQNEAQ come from the germline V gene (reference sequence). This CDR3 region has 15 residues. The CDR3 DNA reads TGTGCCAGCAGCTCACCGGACAGGGACCCAGATACGCAGTATTTT. Translated: CASSSPDRDPDTQYF.

The rearrangement links TRBV4-2 to TRBJ1-2, with 8 bases that match TRBD1. CDR1 is LGHNA, CDR2 YNFKEQ, per germline. The CDR3 loop spans 18 amino acids. Losses at the gene ends were 3 bases for V and 7 bases for J; bases not matched to a gene: 19. CDR3 nucleotides: TGTGCCAGCAGCCAGCAGCTACAGGGGGTTCGGACGCCCGGTGGCTACACCTTC. As protein: CASSQQLQGVRTPGGYTF.

This clonotype was counted a few times. V and J are TRBV4-2 and TRBJ1-1, with D hard to call. Deletions cut 0 bases from V and 6 bases from J, with 11 bases between. Germline-derived CDR1 and CDR2 are LGHNA and YNFKEQ. The CDR3 has 14 amino acids. CDR3 region: CASSQEEGQPEAFF. The DNA of the CDR3 is TGTGCCAGCAGCCAAGAAGAAGGGCAGCCTGAAGCTTTCTTT.

This clonotype turned up a few times. The chain carries TRBV5-1 and TRBJ1-1; 7 bases align to TRBD1. J lost 4 bases, V lost 0 bases, and 6 bases had no gene match. Germline CDR1 is SGHRS and CDR2 is YFSETQ. The CDR3 loop spans 15 amino acids. The CDR3 bases are TGCGCCAGCAGCTTGGCACAGGGGATCGGCACTGAAGCTTTCTTT. It encodes CASSLAQGIGTEAFF.

This chain links TRBV5-1 with TRBJ2-7; 9 nucleotides align to TRBD1. The CDR3 is made up of 14 amino acids. The J segment lost 2 bases and the V segment lost 4 bases, leaving 4 bases of the junction unmatched. Germline assignment: CDR1 SGHRS and CDR2 YFSETQ. The chain's CDR3 is CASSAGQGPYEQYF. The DNA of the CDR3 is TGCGCCAGCAGCGCGGGACAGGGCCCCTACGAGCAGTACTTC. The entire variable domain, with the rest obtained from reference TRBV5-1 and TRBJ2-7, is as follows: KAGVTQTPRYLIKTRGQQVTLSCSPISGHRSVSWYQQTPGQGLQFLFEYFSETQRNKGNFPGRFSGRQFSNSRSEMNVSTLELGDSALYLCASSAGQGPYEQYFGPGTRLTVT.

This clonotype was seen a handful of times. The chain couples TRBV4-3 to TRBJ1-1, with TRBD1 identical over 8 bases. Trimming at V came to 1 base and at J to 4 bases, leaving 5 bases not matched to a gene. CDR3 size: 15 residues. CDR1 is LGHNA, CDR2 YSLEER, per germline. CDR3 bases: TGCGCCAGCAGCCAAGGACGGGACAGGAGCACTGAAGCTTTCTTT. The encoded protein is CASSQGRDRSTEAFF.

This clonotype was observed a few times. The chain uses TRBV5-1 and TRBJ1-6, with D maybe TRBD1 (5 bases). This CDR3 has 15 amino acids. Germline CDR1 SGHRS, CDR2 YFSETQ. V was pared by 4 bases and J by 7 bases, with 15 bases between. The CDR3 DNA sequence: TGCGCCAGCAGCCCCGAGGGCCAGGGAAATTCACCCCTCCACTTT. This translates into CASSPEGQGNSPLHF.

This clonotype was observed a few times. The chain has TRBV5-1 and TRBJ1-3; D is perhaps TRBD1 (6 bases). CDR3 length: 16 residues. CDR1 is SGHRS, CDR2 YFSETQ, per germline. V was cut by 4 bases and J by 0 bases, with 14 bases left in between. CDR3 sequence: CASSLETGGSGNTIYF. CDR3 nucleotides: TGCGCCAGCAGCCTGGAGACAGGAGGCTCTGGAAACACCATATATTTT.

The table lists this clonotype with a few counts. The junction shows a germline mismatch at one end, possibly a read error. The chain is built from TRBV4-1 and TRBJ1-2, with 7 bases lining up with TRBD1. Germline CDR1 reads MGHRA; CDR2 reads YSYEKL. There are 12 residues in the CDR3. The CDR3 is CASSHKWGQPLF. Written as DNA, the CDR3 is TGCGCCAGCAGCCACAAGTGGGGACAGCCCCTCTTC.

This clonotype was found a few times. V and J are TRBV5-5 and TRBJ2-2; the match to TRBD2 covers 11 bases. The CDR3 runs 18 residues. Looked up from germline, CDR1 is SGHKS and CDR2 is YYEKEE (reference sequence). The junction had 9 bases not matched to a gene; V was cut back by 1 base and J by 4 bases. The CDR3 DNA is TGTGCCAGCAGCTTGTCGGCTAGCGGGGGGCCGGGCACCGGGGAGCTGTTTTTT. This encodes CASSLSASGGPGTGELFF.

At least ten counts were recorded for this clonotype. The chain carries TRBV6-5 and TRBJ1-3; tentative D call: TRBD1 (5 bases). Germline CDR1 reads MNHEY; CDR2 reads SVGAGI. The CDR3 extends over 15 amino acids. Trimming removed 0 bases at V and 0 bases at J, with 6 bases between. The CDR3 DNA reads TGTGCCAGCAGTTACTCGGGGGGCTCTGGAAACACCATATATTTT. It specifies CASSYSGGSGNTIYF.

The chain has TRBV9 and TRBJ1-3; TRBD1 matches at 7 bases. J lost 0 bases, V lost 5 bases, and 5 bases had no gene match. Germline CDR1 SGDLS, CDR2 YYNGEE. The CDR3 contains 15 residues. The CDR3: CASSQGGLSGNTIYF. CDR3 coding DNA: TGTGCCAGCAGTCAAGGGGGCCTCTCTGGAAACACCATATATTTT.

The chain has TRBV6-5 and TRBJ1-3; no clear D. The CDR3 spans 15 residues. The V end was cut by 5 bases, the J end by 0 bases, with 11 bases between. CDR1 is MNHEY and CDR2 is SVGAGI in the germline V gene. The CDR3 DNA reads as TGTGCCAGCAGTGTCCGACCGATCTCTGGAAACACCATATATTTT. Protein sequence: CASSVRPISGNTIYF.

This clonotype was seen a few times. The CDR3, as DNA: TGTGCCAGCAGTTCGCGAGCTCACACGCACGAGCAGTACTTC. Translated: CASSSRAHTHEQYF. V is TRBV12-3 or TRBV12-4 and J is TRBJ2-7; D unclear. The ends were cut back, 4 bases at V and 5 bases at J, with 15 bases in the middle. This CDR3 has 14 amino acids.

This clonotype has at least ten counts. V usage is TRBV20-1 and J usage is TRBJ2-1; 9 bases fit TRBD2. The V and J ends lost 5 bases and 5 bases, in that order; junction bases with no gene match: 10. Germline loops: CDR1 DFQATT, CDR2 SNEGSKA (reference sequence). The CDR3 totals 15 residues. The chain's CDR3 is CSAGGAGGTHNEQFF. DNA for the CDR3: TGCAGTGCTGGCGGGGCGGGGGGGACCCACAATGAGCAGTTCTTC.

This sequence joins TRBV4-3 and TRBJ2-5; TRBD2 might be the D (6 bases). Looked up from germline, CDR1 is LGHNA and CDR2 is YSLEER. V lost 3 bases and J lost 4, with 12 bases in between. This CDR3 region has 14 residues. CDR3: CASSHGRGVETQYF. CDR3 DNA: TGCGCCAGCAGCCACGGGAGAGGGGTAGAGACCCAGTACTTC.

This clonotype was observed at least ten times. The genes are TRBV5-1 and TRBJ2-3, with D uncertain. Germline CDR1 is SGHRS and CDR2 is YFSETQ. CDR3 length: 15 residues. Trimming pared 2 bases from V and 1 base from J, leaving 11 bases between. CDR3 sequence (DNA): TGCGCCAGCAGCTTTGCCGGTTTTCGCACAGATACGCAGTATTTT. Amino acid sequence: CASSFAGFRTDTQYF. The full variable domain, with the rest looked up from reference TRBV5-1 and TRBJ2-3, is KAGVTQTPRYLIKTRGQQVTLSCSPISGHRSVSWYQQTPGQGLQFLFEYFSETQRNKGNFPGRFSGRQFSNSRSEMNVSTLELGDSALYLCASSFAGFRTDTQYFGPGTRLTVL.

This clonotype was seen a few times. The genes are TRBV7-9 and TRBJ1-5; D is perhaps TRBD1 (5 bases). CDR3 size: 12 residues. Germline V lookup: CDR1 SEHNR, CDR2 FQNEAQ (reference sequence). Trimming removed 6 bases at V and 7 bases at J, with 10 bases between. In nucleotides, the CDR3 is TGTGCCAGCAGTTCAGGGACCCAGCCCCAGCATTTT. It translates to CASSSGTQPQHF.

This clonotype appeared a few times. The CDR3 sequence: CASSVATSGGAGRTDTQYF. The DNA of the CDR3 is TGTGCCAGCAGCGTAGCTACATCCGGGGGGGCCGGGAGGACAGATACGCAGTATTTT. The rearrangement joins TRBV9 to TRBJ2-3; 8 positions agree with TRBD2. CDR1 and CDR2 from the germline V gene are SGDLS and YYNGEE. V shed 0 bases, J shed 3 bases, and the junction held 15 bases outside the gene matches. The CDR3 has 19 amino acids.

This clonotype was recorded at least ten times. The chain uses TRBV6-5 and TRBJ2-7; 13 bases fit TRBD2. The CDR3 extends over 14 amino acids. Germline CDR1 is MNHEY and CDR2 is SVGAGI. V was pared by 8 bases and J by 5 bases, with 6 bases of the junction left unmatched. The CDR3 nucleotides read TGTGCCAGCCGACCGGGACTAGCGGGGAACGAGCAGTACTTC. Translation: CASRPGLAGNEQYF.

This clonotype turned up a few times. This rearrangement joins TRBV29-1 to TRBJ2-3, with D unclear. This CDR3 spans 16 amino acids. Germline CDR1 SQVTM, CDR2 ANQGSEA. The V end was cut by 3 bases, the J end by 2 bases, with 18 bases between. In nucleotides, the CDR3 is TGCAGCGTTGAGCCTGGGATTTCCCTCGCCACAGATACGCAGTATTTT. As protein: CSVEPGISLATDTQYF.

The chain has TRBV5-5 and TRBJ2-5; tentative D call: TRBD2 (6 bases). CDR1 and CDR2 from the germline V gene are SGHKS and YYEKEE (reference sequence). V lost 3 bases, J lost 5 bases, and 14 bases lay in between. CDR3 length: 14 residues. CDR3: CASSWRGSDETQYF. DNA of the CDR3: TGTGCCAGCAGCTGGAGGGGTAGCGACGAGACCCAGTACTTC.

The chain combines TRBV6-5 with TRBJ2-1; 8 positions match TRBD2. The length of the CDR3 is 14 residues. The J segment lost 9 bases and the V segment lost 5 bases, leaving 9 bases of the junction unmatched. Per germline, CDR1 MNHEY and CDR2 SVGAGI. The CDR3 DNA reads TGTGCCAGCAGTGACGCTATAGCGGGACGTGAGCAGTTCTTC. Protein sequence: CASSDAIAGREQFF.

The chain joins TRBV7-2 to TRBJ1-2; a possible D gene is TRBD1 (5 bases). CDR3 length: 14 residues. With 5 bases removed from V and 7 bases from J, the gap between germline ends came to 17 bases. Per germline, CDR1 SGHTA and CDR2 FQGNSA. The CDR3 spells CASSLAGEVGGYTF. The CDR3 coding sequence is TGTGCCAGCAGCCTGGCGGGGGAAGTCGGTGGCTACACCTTC. The whole variable domain, filled in from reference TRBV7-2 and TRBJ1-2, reads GAGVSQSPSNKVTEKGKDVELRCDPISGHTALYWYRQSLGQGLEFLIYFQGNSAPDKSGLPSDRFSAERTGGSVSTLTIQRTQQEDSAVYLCASSLAGEVGGYTFGSGTRLTVV.

This clonotype has just a few counts. The V gene is TRBV29-1, the J gene TRBJ2-1; 7 nucleotides line up with TRBD2. The germline V gene has CDR1 SQVTM and CDR2 ANQGSEA. With 4 bases clipped from V and 7 bases from J, the junction kept 16 bases outside the gene matches. The CDR3 extends over 16 amino acids. DNA of the CDR3: TGCAGCGTTGGGTTTCGGCGGGAGTTAAAGGGGAATGAGCAGTTCTTC. Encoded protein: CSVGFRRELKGNEQFF.